This section outlines one T cell receptor (beta chain) sequence together with its context. What it binds is unknown. Individual cDNA molecules received unique molecular identifiers. TCRdb reanalysed the 5' RACE reads using MiXCR and keeps one entry per CDR3 protein. The table has around 82,000 distinct CDR3 sequences, over 9% seen once. The data stem from a study of early T cells in non-severe SARS-CoV-2 infection. Study information: Sequencing targeted bulk RNA from unsorted whole blood, leaving chains unpaired.

The CDR3 length is 17 residues. Germline CDR1 and CDR2: MNHNS and SASEGT. Germline trimming cut 7 bases from V and 0 bases from J; bases unmatched to any gene: 6. Overall study results and limits: Private and CD4 specificities were missed by VDJdb matching, which favored anti-spike CD8 responses.

Sequencing was performed on whole blood. The gene calls are TRBV6-1 and TRBJ2-1; 13 positions match TRBD2. The sequence derives from an adult who was a healthcare worker with PCR-confirmed SARS-CoV-2 infection or an uninfected control (not recorded which). The CDR3 nucleotides read TGTGCCAGCACCCGGACTAGCGGGGGAATCTCCTACAATGAGCAGTTCTTC. The encoded protein is CASTRTSGGISYNEQFF.